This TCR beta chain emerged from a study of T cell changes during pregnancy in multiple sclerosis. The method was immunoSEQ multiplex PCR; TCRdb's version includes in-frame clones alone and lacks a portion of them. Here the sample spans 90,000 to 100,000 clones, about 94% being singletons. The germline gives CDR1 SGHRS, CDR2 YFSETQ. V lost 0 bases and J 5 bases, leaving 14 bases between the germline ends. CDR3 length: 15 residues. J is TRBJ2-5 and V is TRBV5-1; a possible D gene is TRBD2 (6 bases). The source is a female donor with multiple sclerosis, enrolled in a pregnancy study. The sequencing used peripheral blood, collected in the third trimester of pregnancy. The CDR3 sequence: CASSLGKGGGETQYF. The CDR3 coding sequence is TGCGCCAGCAGCTTGGGGAAAGGCGGAGGGGAGACCCAGTACTTC.